This T cell receptor (beta chain) was obtained from a study of shared clonotypes between healthy human individuals. The V and J ends lost 8 bases and 9 bases, in that order; junction bases with no gene match: 9. In germline, CDR1 is ENHRY, CDR2 SYGVKD. The CDR3 sequence is 13 residues long. Clones were sequenced by immunoSEQ multiplex PCR, and TCRdb holds only the in-frame ones, with some missing. In the table there are about 1.5 million clones, roughly 98% of which are singletons. The rearrangement uses TRBV10-3 and TRBJ1-2; 10 bases match TRBD1. Sequenced: naive CD4+ T cells sorted from blood. Documented subset: CD45RA+ positively selected. The source of this sequence is a man aged 30 to 45 in good health. This CDR3 reads CAILPGQGISYTF. The CDR3 DNA is TGTGCCATCTTACCGGGACAGGGGATAAGCTACACCTTC.